Following are 27 T cell receptor beta chains from one sample sequenced in a study of beta chain features in type 1 diabetes. Expressed TCRB transcripts were sequenced because the entire RNA isolate underwent reverse transcription. TCRdb's table, derived via immunoSEQ multiplex PCR, lists solely in-frame clones and lacks some. The sample lists roughly 610,000 clones; about 16% were seen once. The sequencing input was naive CD4+ T cells from blood. The receptors come from a man aged 18 to 30 in good health.

The gene calls are TRBV6-6 and TRBJ1-4, with 8 nucleotides matching TRBD1. Germline-derived CDR1 and CDR2 are MNHNY and SVGAGI (reference sequence). The trim removed 2 bases at V and 7 bases at J, leaving 9 bases unmatched. The CDR3 has 16 amino acids. The DNA of the CDR3 is TGTGCCAGCAGTTACCGATCACAGGGGGGAAGTGAAAAACTGTTTTTT. This translates into CASSYRSQGGSEKLFF.

This chain joins TRBV5-4 and TRBJ2-3; 8 nucleotides line up with TRBD2. Trimming cost V 3 bases and J 0 bases; bases outside gene matches: 6. The germline V gene has CDR1 SGHNT and CDR2 YYREEE (reference sequence). The CDR3 is 16 amino acids. The CDR3 DNA reads as TGTGCCAGCAGCTCGGGAGGGGGGGCTAGCACAGATACGCAGTATTTT. It codes for CASSSGGGASTDTQYF.

This clone was counted ten times or more. The gene calls are TRBV29-1 and TRBJ1-5, with D unclear. V lost 5 bases and J 0 bases, leaving 11 bases between the germline ends. Germline assignment: CDR1 SQVTM and CDR2 ANQGSEA. This CDR3 region has 14 residues. CDR3 amino acids: CSVRSGNSNQPQHF. DNA for the CDR3: TGCAGCGTTAGATCGGGAAATAGCAATCAGCCCCAGCATTTT.

To note about this clone: No DNA is shown, since the ends of the CDR3 on it are uncertain; the CDR3 is the one TCRdb lists. The chain is built from TRBV19 and TRBJ2-7; the DNA was not compared with TRBD2, the D call given in the table. Ends included, the CDR3 has 13 residues. The germline V gene encodes CDR1 LNHDA and CDR2 SQIVND (reference sequence). CDR3 loop: CASTSGEPYEQYF.

The chain employs TRBV7-6 and TRBJ2-3; TRBD1 matches 8 bases. The CDR3 sequence is 16 residues long. V lost 5 bases to trimming and J lost 4 bases; unmatched junction nucleotides: 11. In germline, CDR1 is SGHVS, CDR2 FNYEAQ. The CDR3 region has the DNA TGTGCCAGCAGCCCAAAACCGGCAGGGGGCGCAGATACGCAGTATTTT. This codes for CASSPKPAGGADTQYF.

This clone was observed a few times. The V call is TRBV28, the J call TRBJ2-6; no clear D gene. V was pared by 7 bases and J by 4 bases, with 8 bases between. The length of the CDR3 is 13 residues. Germline values: CDR1 MDHEN, CDR2 SYDVKM. DNA for the CDR3: TGTGCCAGCACCTCAGGCGGGGCCAACGTCCTGACTTTC. It specifies CASTSGGANVLTF.

Only a few counts were recorded for this clone. The V gene is TRBV4-2, the J gene TRBJ2-1, with a tentative D call TRBD2 (5 bases). The CDR3 is made up of 16 amino acids. V lost 1 base and J lost 3, with 13 bases in between. CDR1 and CDR2 from the germline V gene are LGHNA and YNFKEQ. CDR3 sequence (DNA): TGTGCCAGCAGCCAAGCGGGAAGCTCCGTCTACAATGAGCAGTTCTTC. Translation gives CASSQAGSSVYNEQFF.

This clone was counted a few times. The chain couples TRBV29-1 to TRBJ2-7; possible D gene TRBD1, 5 bases. CDR3 length: 13 residues. CDR1 and CDR2 from the germline V gene are SQVTM and ANQGSEA. Deletions cut 0 bases from V and 2 bases from J, with 8 bases between. The DNA for the CDR3 is TGCAGCGTTGAAGATCGGACAACCTACGAGCAGTACTTC. This sequence encodes CSVEDRTTYEQYF.

The chain joins TRBV6-5 to TRBJ1-2, with D possibly TRBD1 on 6 matching bases. Germline loops: CDR1 MNHEY, CDR2 SVGAGI. V lost 6 bases and J 3 bases, leaving 17 bases between the germline ends. The length of the CDR3 is 15 residues. CDR3 region: CASSSDRNNHYGYTF. The CDR3 nucleotides are TGTGCCAGCAGCTCCGACAGGAACAATCACTATGGCTACACCTTC.

This clone was seen more than once but under ten times. This specimen includes other DNA sequences encoding the same CDR3. The chain carries TRBV7-3 and TRBJ2-1; D is undetermined. From germline, CDR1 is SGHTA and CDR2 FQGTGA. With 0 bases removed from V and 10 bases from J, the gap between germline ends came to 7 bases. The CDR3 runs to 12 residues. The CDR3 is CASSLTTEEQFF. In nucleotides, the CDR3 is TGTGCCAGCAGCTTAACGACGGAGGAGCAGTTCTTC.

This clone was counted only a few times. The V and J genes are TRBV5-1 and TRBJ1-5, with a tentative D call TRBD1 (5 bases). This CDR3 is 16 amino acids long. Per germline, CDR1 SGHRS and CDR2 YFSETQ. Trimming cost V 0 bases and J 6 bases, with 16 bases left between them. The chain's CDR3 is CASSLGDREGVQPQHF. The CDR3 bases are TGCGCCAGCAGCTTGGGAGATCGGGAAGGGGTTCAGCCCCAGCATTTT.

The chain joins TRBV19 to TRBJ1-5, with D maybe TRBD1 (6 bases). This CDR3 has 14 amino acids. Germline loops: CDR1 LNHDA, CDR2 SQIVND (reference sequence). The V end was cut by 7 bases, the J end by 0 bases, with 10 bases between. In DNA form, the CDR3 reads TGTGCCAGTAACAGGGCCTATAGCAATCAGCCCCAGCATTTT. Translating gives CASNRAYSNQPQHF. Full variable domain (missing parts from reference TRBV19 and TRBJ1-5): DGGITQSPKYLFRKEGQNVTLSCEQNLNHDAMYWYRQDPGQGLRLIYYSQIVNDFQKGDIAEGYSVSREKKESFPLTVTSAQKNPTAFYLCASNRAYSNQPQHFGDGTRLSIL.

The V call is TRBV6-6, the J call TRBJ1-1, with no clear D. The V and J ends lost 8 bases and 9 bases respectively, with 16 bases between them. Germline CDR1 is MNHNY and CDR2 is SVGAGI (reference sequence). This CDR3 spans 12 amino acids. The CDR3 reads CASAQTQRKAFF. In DNA form, the CDR3 reads TGTGCCAGCGCCCAAACTCAGAGGAAAGCTTTCTTT.

This chain connects TRBV7-2 to TRBJ1-1; 8 positions agree with TRBD1. CDR3 size: 16 residues. CDR1 and CDR2 (germline): SGHTA, FQGNSA. Trimming took 5 bases from V and 2 from J; bases not matched to a gene: 10. The CDR3 DNA sequence: TGTGCCAGCAGCAGACGGACAGGGAGAAGTAACACTGAAGCTTTCTTT. Its protein product is CASSRRTGRSNTEAFF. The full variable domain, completed using reference TRBV7-2 and TRBJ1-1, is GAGVSQSPSNKVTEKGKDVELRCDPISGHTALYWYRQSLGQGLEFLIYFQGNSAPDKSGLPSDRFSAERTGGSVSTLTIQRTQQEDSAVYLCASSRRTGRSNTEAFFGQGTRLTVV.

This clone came up a few times. The chain is built from TRBV9 and TRBJ2-2; TRBD1 aligns across 9 bases. After removal of 5 bases from V and 3 bases from J, the junction contained 5 bases not matched to a gene. The CDR3 spans 15 residues. Germline values: CDR1 SGDLS, CDR2 YYNGEE. In DNA form, the CDR3 reads TGTGCCAGCAGGCCCGGACAGGGGCACACCGGGGAGCTGTTTTTT. It encodes CASRPGQGHTGELFF.

This clone was found a few times. The chain couples TRBV9 to TRBJ2-1; D is perhaps TRBD1 (6 bases). The CDR3 spans 12 residues. Germline lookup yields CDR1 SGDLS and CDR2 YYNGEE. With 3 bases removed from V and 9 bases from J, the gap between germline ends came to 10 bases. The CDR3 region is CASSDQGREQFF. The CDR3 region has the DNA TGTGCCAGCAGCGACCAGGGGCGTGAGCAGTTCTTC.

This clone has just a few counts. The chain couples TRBV5-6 to TRBJ2-1; D gene unclear. Trimming removed 0 bases at V and 2 bases at J, with 9 bases between. Germline CDR1 reads SGHDT; CDR2 reads YYEEEE. The CDR3 runs 15 residues. The CDR3 DNA sequence: TGTGCCAGCAGCTTGGATCCGGCCGCCTACAATGAGCAGTTCTTC. It specifies CASSLDPAAYNEQFF.

The gene calls are TRBV4-3 and TRBJ2-7; 11 nucleotides line up with TRBD2. The V gene end was trimmed by 5 bases and the J gene end by 2 bases; junction bases not matched to a gene: 5. Germline lookup yields CDR1 LGHNA and CDR2 YSLEER. The CDR3 covers 15 residues. CDR3 in amino acids: CASSLTTSGAYEQYF. CDR3 DNA sequence: TGCGCCAGCAGCTTAACGACTAGCGGGGCCTACGAGCAGTACTTC.

The rearrangement uses TRBV25-1 and TRBJ2-1, with D tentatively TRBD2 (6 bases). The CDR3 spans 14 residues. From germline, CDR1 is MGHDK and CDR2 SYGVNS. The V and J ends lost 4 bases and 7 bases respectively, with 14 bases between them. The CDR3 spells CASSVTAGRNEQFF. Written as DNA, the CDR3 is TGTGCCAGCAGTGTTACAGCGGGTAGGAATGAGCAGTTCTTC.

In its sample, this clone was seen a few times. V and J are TRBV14 and TRBJ2-5, with D possibly being TRBD1 or TRBD2 (6 bases each). CDR1 and CDR2 (germline): SGHDN, FVKESK. The CDR3 contains 15 residues. Trimming took 0 bases from V and 7 from J, leaving 15 bases between them. The CDR3 DNA reads TGTGCCAGCAGCCAAGAACTGGGGGGCACTGGGACCCAGTACTTC. Residues: CASSQELGGTGTQYF. Complete variable domain (other parts from reference TRBV14 and TRBJ2-5): EAGVTQFPSHSVIEKGQTVTLRCDPISGHDNLYWYRRVMGKEIKFLLHFVKESKQDESGMPNNRFLAERTGGTYSTLKVQPAELEDSGVYFCASSQELGGTGTQYFGPGTRLLVL.

This chain joins TRBV18 and TRBJ1-4, with D perhaps TRBD1 (5 bases). Trimming took off 10 bases at V and 7 bases at J, with 16 bases between the two ends. The V gene's germline CDR1 is KGHSH and CDR2 LQKENI. CDR3 length: 13 amino acids. CDR3 sequence reads: CATSQGVGEKLFF. CDR3 bases: TGTGCCACCTCTCAGGGAGTTGGTGAAAAACTGTTTTTT.

CDR3 sequence (DNA): TGTGCCAGCAGCCATCCTCTCGGACTTCAAAGGCAGCAGTTCTTC. It specifies CASSHPLGLQRQQFF. This chain uses TRBV14 with TRBJ2-1; perhaps TRBD2 as D (5 bases). The CDR3 consists of 15 residues. CDR1 is SGHDN, CDR2 FVKESK, per germline. Deletions cut 3 bases from V and 11 bases from J, with 20 bases between.

The chain is built from TRBV9 and TRBJ2-6; D is undetermined. Deletions cut 2 bases from V and 0 bases from J, with 15 bases between. This CDR3 region has 18 residues. Germline V CDR1 and CDR2: SGDLS, YYNGEE. The CDR3 loop reads CASSVQEAMRSGANVLTF. The CDR3 nucleotides read TGTGCCAGCAGCGTTCAAGAGGCCATGCGCTCTGGGGCCAACGTCCTGACTTTC.

This rearrangement joins TRBV2 to TRBJ1-2; D is perhaps TRBD1 (6 bases). Germline V gene lookup returns CDR1 SNHLY and CDR2 FYNNEI. CDR3 size: 14 residues. Between the trimmed V and J ends, which lost 6 bases and 6 bases, there was a span of 17 bases. DNA of the CDR3: TGTGCCAGCAGCGGGGACATCGGTGTAAATGGCTACACCTTC. Amino acids: CASSGDIGVNGYTF.

With regard to this clone: This sample also contains other DNA sequences that code for the same CDR3. The chain recombines TRBV9 with TRBJ2-2; TRBD2 aligns across 8 bases. In germline, CDR1 is SGDLS, CDR2 YYNGEE. The CDR3 runs to 16 residues. J was trimmed by 1 base and V by 0 bases; bases with no gene match: 2. The CDR3 sequence is CASSVAGGRNTGELFF. The CDR3 DNA is TGTGCCAGCAGCGTAGCGGGAGGGAGGAACACCGGGGAGCTGTTTTTT.

This chain connects TRBV19 to TRBJ1-2, with 7 bases aligning to TRBD1. Germline V CDR1 and CDR2: LNHDA, SQIVND (reference sequence). The CDR3 extends over 14 amino acids. Trimming at V came to 4 bases and at J to 2 bases, leaving 4 bases not matched to a gene. As DNA, the CDR3 is TGTGCCAGTAGTAATCGGGACAGCAACTATGGCTACACCTTC. It translates to CASSNRDSNYGYTF. The whole variable domain, filled in from reference TRBV19 and TRBJ1-2, reads DGGITQSPKYLFRKEGQNVTLSCEQNLNHDAMYWYRQDPGQGLRLIYYSQIVNDFQKGDIAEGYSVSREKKESFPLTVTSAQKNPTAFYLCASSNRDSNYGYTFGSGTRLTVV.

The V gene is TRBV20-1, the J gene TRBJ1-2; unclear D gene. There are 11 residues in the CDR3. Trimming removed 6 bases from V and 5 bases from J, with 10 bases in between. The germline V gene encodes CDR1 DFQATT and CDR2 SNEGSKA (reference sequence). CDR3 protein: CSAPSAYGYTF. In nucleotides, the CDR3 is TGCAGTGCCCCGTCGGCTTATGGCTACACCTTC.